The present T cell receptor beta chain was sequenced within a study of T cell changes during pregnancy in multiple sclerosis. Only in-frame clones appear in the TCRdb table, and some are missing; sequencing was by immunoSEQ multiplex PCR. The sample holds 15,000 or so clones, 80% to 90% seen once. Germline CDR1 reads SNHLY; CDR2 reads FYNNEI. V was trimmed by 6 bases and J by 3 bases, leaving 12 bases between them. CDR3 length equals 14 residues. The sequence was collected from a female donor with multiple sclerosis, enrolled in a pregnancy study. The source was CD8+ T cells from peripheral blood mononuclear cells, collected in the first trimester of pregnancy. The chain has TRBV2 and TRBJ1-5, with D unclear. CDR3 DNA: TGTGCCAGCAGGCCCCCAGGCCTCAATCAGCCCCAGCATTTT. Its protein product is CASRPPGLNQPQHF.